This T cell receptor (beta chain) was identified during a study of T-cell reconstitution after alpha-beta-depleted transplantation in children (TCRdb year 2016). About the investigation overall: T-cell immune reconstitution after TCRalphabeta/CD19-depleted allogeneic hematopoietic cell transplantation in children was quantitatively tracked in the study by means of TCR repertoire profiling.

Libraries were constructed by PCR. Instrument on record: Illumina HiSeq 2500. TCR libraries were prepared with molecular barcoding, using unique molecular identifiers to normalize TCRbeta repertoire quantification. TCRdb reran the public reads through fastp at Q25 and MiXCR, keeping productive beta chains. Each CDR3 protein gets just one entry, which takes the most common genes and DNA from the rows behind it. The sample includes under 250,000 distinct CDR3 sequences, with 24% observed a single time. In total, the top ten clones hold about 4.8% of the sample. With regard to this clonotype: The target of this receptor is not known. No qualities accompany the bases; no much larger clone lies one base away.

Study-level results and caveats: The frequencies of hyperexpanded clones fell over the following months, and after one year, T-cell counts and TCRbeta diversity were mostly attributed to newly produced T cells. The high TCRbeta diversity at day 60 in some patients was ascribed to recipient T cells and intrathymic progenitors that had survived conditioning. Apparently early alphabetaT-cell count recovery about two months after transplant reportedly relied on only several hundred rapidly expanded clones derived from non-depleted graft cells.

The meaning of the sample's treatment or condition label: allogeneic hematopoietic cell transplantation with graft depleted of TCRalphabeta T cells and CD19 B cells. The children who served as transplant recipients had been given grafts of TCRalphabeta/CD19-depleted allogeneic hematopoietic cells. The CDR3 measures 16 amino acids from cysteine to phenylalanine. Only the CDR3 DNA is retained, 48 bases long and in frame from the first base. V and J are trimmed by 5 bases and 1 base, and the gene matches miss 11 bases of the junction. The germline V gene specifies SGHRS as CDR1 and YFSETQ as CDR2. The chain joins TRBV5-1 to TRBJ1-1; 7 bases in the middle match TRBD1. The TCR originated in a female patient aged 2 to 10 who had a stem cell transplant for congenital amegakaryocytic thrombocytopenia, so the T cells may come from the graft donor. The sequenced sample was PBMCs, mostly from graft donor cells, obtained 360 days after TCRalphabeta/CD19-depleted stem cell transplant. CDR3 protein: CASRLDRVRANTEAFF. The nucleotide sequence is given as TGCGCCAGCAGGCTAGACAGGGTTAGAGCGAACACTGAAGCTTTCTTT.